This T cell receptor beta chain was profiled in a study of OX40 agonist ivuxolimab in advanced cancers. Background for the entire study: Ivuxolimab, which targeted the costimulatory receptor OX40 (CD134), was an agonistic, fully human IgG2 monoclonal antibody. Intravenous ivuxolimab was administered to patients every 2 weeks at six dose levels: 0.01, 0.1, 0.3, 1.5, 3 and 10 mg/kg. Among the approximately 50 dose-escalation patients, around 20 had hepatocellular carcinoma, 15 melanoma, 9 renal cell carcinoma and 9 head and neck cancer. The dose-escalation cohort was over 70% male with a mean age of about 60 years, ranging from roughly 20 to 80. Patients were allowed to have had prior anti-PD-1, anti-PD-L1 or anti-CTLA-4 therapy, and approximately 40% of the dose-escalation patients had been treated with checkpoint inhibitors. Three dose-escalation patients achieved partial responses, one with hepatocellular carcinoma and two with cutaneous melanoma. Peripheral TCRbeta sequencing aimed to test whether ivuxolimab altered TCR sequence diversity and caused clonal T-cell expansion. The paper covers the monotherapy dose-escalation part of the phase I ivuxolimab trial, which included N of about 51 patients. The research as a whole found: After ivuxolimab, expanded clones were on average more numerous among CD8+ T cells than among CD4+ T cells. At doses of 0.1 to 3.0 mg/kg, clonal expansion of both CD4+ and CD8+ T cells in blood was seen between baseline and week 6. Antigen specificity was not determined for the clonally expanded peripheral T cells. Low levels of normalized T-cell clonal expansion were also seen in some patients who did not respond. In the 0.1-3.0 mg/kg groups, partial responders were among the patients with the lowest normalized peripheral clonal expansion, particularly in CD8+ T cells.

The trial excluded patients who had a history of autoimmune disease or were on systemic immunosuppression. Peripheral blood for TCR sequencing was collected from all dose cohorts at baseline, on cycle 4 day 1, and on cycle 7 day 1. The samples were drawn from a first-in-human, open-label, multicenter phase I dose-escalation trial of ivuxolimab. Adults with locally advanced or metastatic head and neck squamous cell, hepatocellular, melanoma or renal cell carcinoma were enrolled in the trial. Before TCR sequencing, CD4+ T cells and CD8+ T cells were sorted from peripheral blood as separate populations. A word on this clone: Its antigen is unknown. Qualities for individual bases were not recorded, and no much larger clone is one base off.

Genomic DNA was extracted from sorted cells for sequencing of the TCRbeta CDR3 region. The immunoSEQ Assay was used to sequence the TCRbeta CDR3 regions. TCRdb mirrors the immuneACCESS table, restricted to in-frame sequences. Some clones are absent from its copies; in checked studies, under half trace to an unresolved V gene, and the reason for the others is unknown. This sample gives 92,000 or so clones in total; about 90% of them show up just once. The biggest ten clones account for 6% to 7.5% of the sample. The CDR3, cysteine through phenylalanine, is 14 amino acids long. Just CDR3 DNA is preserved here, 42 bases in frame from base 1. Trimming accounts for 4 bases at V and 3 bases at J, while the number of junction bases matched to no gene is 3. CDR1 and CDR2 are drawn from the germline V gene: SQVTM, ANQGSEA.

This TCR derives from an adult with an advanced solid tumor such as melanoma, head and neck, liver or kidney cancer. This sequence uses TRBV29-1 and TRBJ2-1; TRBD1 fits 10 bases in the junction. The sequences come from CD4+ or CD8+ T cells sorted from blood, collected in a trial of the OX40 agonist ivuxolimab. In nucleotide form, the sequence is TGCAGCGTTGGAAGGGACAGGGGCTACAATGAGCAGTTCTTC. It specifies CSVGRDRGYNEQFF.